This TCR beta chain was identified in a study of shared clonotypes between healthy human individuals. About the study: Sampling drew on donors who were two women and a few men aged 18 to 49. Per-donor plates numbered three CD4 naive, three CD4 memory, two CD8 naive and one CD8 memory. The study's findings and limits: Generation probabilities of non-shared clonotypes were lower (relative to those shared by all four donors).

Libraries were prepared by immunoSEQ multiplex PCR; TCRdb keeps only in-frame clonotypes and omits some of them. The repertoire holds some 2.1 million clones, approximately 94% seen once, with 0.9% to 1.3% in the top ten. About this clone: The antigen is unknown.

Positive CCR7 selection of CD45RO-negative cells yielded the naive CD8 cells, and terminally differentiated effector memory CD45RA+ cells were excluded. Deletions cut 5 bases from V and 5 bases from J, with 18 bases between. The CDR3 is 15 residues long. The genes are TRBV6-7 and TRBJ2-5; either TRBD1 or TRBD2 may fit D (5 bases each). TRBV6-7 is an open reading frame, and its role is uncertain. What was sequenced was naive CD8+ T cells sorted from blood. This clonotype was sampled from a man aged 18 to 29 in good health. CDR3 residues: CASSELVGARETQYF. The CDR3 nucleotides are TGTGCCAGCAGTGAGCTGGTCGGGGCCCGGGAGACCCAGTACTTC.